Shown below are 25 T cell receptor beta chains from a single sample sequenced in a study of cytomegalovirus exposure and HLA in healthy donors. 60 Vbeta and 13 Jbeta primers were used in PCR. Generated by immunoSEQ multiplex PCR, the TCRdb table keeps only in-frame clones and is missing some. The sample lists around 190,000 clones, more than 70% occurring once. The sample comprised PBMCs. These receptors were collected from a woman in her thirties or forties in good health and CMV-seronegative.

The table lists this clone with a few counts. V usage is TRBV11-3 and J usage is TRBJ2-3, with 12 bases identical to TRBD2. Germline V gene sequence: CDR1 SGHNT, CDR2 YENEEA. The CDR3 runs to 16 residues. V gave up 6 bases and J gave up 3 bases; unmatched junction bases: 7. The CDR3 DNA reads TGTGCCAGCAGTCGAGGTACTAGCGGGAGGACAGATACGCAGTATTTT. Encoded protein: CASSRGTSGRTDTQYF.

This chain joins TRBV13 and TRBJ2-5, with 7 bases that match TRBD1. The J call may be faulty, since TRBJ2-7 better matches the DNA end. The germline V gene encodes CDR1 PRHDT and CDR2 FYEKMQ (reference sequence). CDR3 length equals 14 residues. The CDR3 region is CASSPVGGPYEQYF. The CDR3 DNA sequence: TGTGCCAGCAGCCCGGTAGGGGGCCCCTACGAGCAGTACTTC.

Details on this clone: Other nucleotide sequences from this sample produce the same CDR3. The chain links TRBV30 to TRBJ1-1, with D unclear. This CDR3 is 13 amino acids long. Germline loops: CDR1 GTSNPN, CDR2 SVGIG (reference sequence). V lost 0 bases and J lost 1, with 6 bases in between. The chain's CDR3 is CAWSVRGNTEAFF. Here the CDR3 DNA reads TGTGCCTGGAGTGTACGGGGGAACACTGAAGCTTTCTTT.

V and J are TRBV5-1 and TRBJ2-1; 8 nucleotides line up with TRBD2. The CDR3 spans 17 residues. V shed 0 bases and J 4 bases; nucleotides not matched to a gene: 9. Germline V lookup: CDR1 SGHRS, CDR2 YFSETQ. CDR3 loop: CASSLVGVAGSYNEQFF. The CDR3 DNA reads TGCGCCAGCAGCTTGGTCGGGGTAGCGGGATCTTACAATGAGCAGTTCTTC.

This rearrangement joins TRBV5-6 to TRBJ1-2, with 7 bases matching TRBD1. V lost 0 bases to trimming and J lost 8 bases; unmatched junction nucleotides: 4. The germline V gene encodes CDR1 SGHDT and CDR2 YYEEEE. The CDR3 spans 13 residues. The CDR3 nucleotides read TGTGCCAGCAGCTTGGCCAGGGGGGACGGCTACACCTTC. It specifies CASSLARGDGYTF.

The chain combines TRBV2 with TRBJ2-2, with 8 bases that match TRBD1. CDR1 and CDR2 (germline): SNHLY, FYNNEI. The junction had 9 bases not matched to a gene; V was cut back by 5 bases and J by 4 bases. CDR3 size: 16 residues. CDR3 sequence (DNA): TGTGCCAGCAGTCCTATCACAGGGGGGCTCACCGGGGAGCTGTTTTTT. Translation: CASSPITGGLTGELFF.

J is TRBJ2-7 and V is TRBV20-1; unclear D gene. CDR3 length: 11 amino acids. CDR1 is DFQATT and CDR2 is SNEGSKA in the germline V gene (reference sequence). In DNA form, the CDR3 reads TGCGCCCTCCGGGTTTCCTACGAGCAGTACTTC. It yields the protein CALRVSYEQYF.

CDR3 nucleotide sequence: TGCGCCAGCAGCCAGGGACTAGCGGATAGCTCCTACAATGAGCAGTTCTTC. It is translated as CASSQGLADSSYNEQFF. The V call is TRBV4-1, the J call TRBJ2-1, with 11 bases lining up with TRBD2. V trimming: 3 bases; J trimming: 0 bases; junction bases outside the gene matches: 4. Germline values: CDR1 MGHRA, CDR2 YSYEKL. This CDR3 has 17 amino acids.

The DNA of the CDR3 is TGTGCCAGTAGTCAGCGACAGGGCCGGACTGAAGCTTTCTTT. Its protein is CASSQRQGRTEAFF. The V gene is TRBV19, the J gene TRBJ1-1; 7 positions agree with TRBD1. Germline CDR1 and CDR2: LNHDA and SQIVND (reference sequence). This CDR3 region has 14 residues. V dropped 5 bases and J dropped 5; count of bases not matched to a gene: 8.

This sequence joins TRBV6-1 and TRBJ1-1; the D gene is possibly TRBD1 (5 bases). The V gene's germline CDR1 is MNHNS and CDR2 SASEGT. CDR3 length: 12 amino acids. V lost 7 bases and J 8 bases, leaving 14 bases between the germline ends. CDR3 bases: TGTGCCAGCATCGCCGGGGGGTCAGAAGCTTTCTTT. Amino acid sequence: CASIAGGSEAFF.

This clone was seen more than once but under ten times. This CDR3 reads CASLTSGANVLTF. CDR3 bases: TGTGCCAGCCTAACCTCTGGGGCCAACGTCCTGACTTTC. The J gene is TRBJ2-6, the V gene TRBV2, with no clear D. Trimming took 8 bases from V and 0 from J, leaving 5 bases between them. Germline V lookup: CDR1 SNHLY, CDR2 FYNNEI. CDR3 length: 13 amino acids.

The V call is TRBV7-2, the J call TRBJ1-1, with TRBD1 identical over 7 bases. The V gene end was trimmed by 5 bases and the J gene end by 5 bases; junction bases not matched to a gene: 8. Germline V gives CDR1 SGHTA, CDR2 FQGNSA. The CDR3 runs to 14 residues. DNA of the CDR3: TGTGCCAGCAGCCTGCAGGGGGTCAGGACTGAAGCTTTCTTT. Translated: CASSLQGVRTEAFF.

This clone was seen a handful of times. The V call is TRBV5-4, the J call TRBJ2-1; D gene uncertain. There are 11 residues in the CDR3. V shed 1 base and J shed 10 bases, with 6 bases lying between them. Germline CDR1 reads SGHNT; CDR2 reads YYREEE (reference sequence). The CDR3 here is CASSLTAEQFF. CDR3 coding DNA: TGTGCCAGCAGCTTGACTGCCGAGCAGTTCTTC.

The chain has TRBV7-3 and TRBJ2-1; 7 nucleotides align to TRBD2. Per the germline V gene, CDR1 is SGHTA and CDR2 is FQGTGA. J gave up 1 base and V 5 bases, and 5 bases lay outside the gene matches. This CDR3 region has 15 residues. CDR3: CASSQIGGSYNEQFF. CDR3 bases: TGTGCCAGCAGCCAGATCGGGGGGTCCTACAATGAGCAGTTCTTC. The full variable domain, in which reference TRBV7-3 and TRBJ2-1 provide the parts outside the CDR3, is GAGVSQTPSNKVTEKGKYVELRCDPISGHTALYWYRQSLGQGPEFLIYFQGTGAADDSGLPNDRFFAVRPEGSVSTLKIQRTERGDSAVYLCASSQIGGSYNEQFFGPGTRLTVL.

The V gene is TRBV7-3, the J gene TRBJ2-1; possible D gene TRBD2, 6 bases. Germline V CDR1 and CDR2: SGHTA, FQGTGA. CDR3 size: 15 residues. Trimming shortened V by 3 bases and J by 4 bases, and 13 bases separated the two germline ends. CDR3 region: CASSFSSGSYNEQFF. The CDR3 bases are TGTGCCAGCAGCTTCAGTAGCGGAAGTTACAATGAGCAGTTCTTC.

The CDR3 DNA is TGTGCCAGCAGCGCCTGGGACAGGGCCTATGGCTACACCTTC. Translated: CASSAWDRAYGYTF. V and J are TRBV9 and TRBJ1-2; 9 bases are shared with TRBD1. V lost 3 bases to trimming and J lost 4 bases; unmatched junction nucleotides: 4. The CDR3 runs 14 residues. Germline values: CDR1 SGDLS, CDR2 YYNGEE.

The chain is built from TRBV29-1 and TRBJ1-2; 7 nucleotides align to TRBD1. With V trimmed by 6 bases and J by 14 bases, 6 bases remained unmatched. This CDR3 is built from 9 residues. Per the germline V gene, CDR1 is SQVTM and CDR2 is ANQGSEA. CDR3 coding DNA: TGCAGCGTAGGACAGGTGGCGACCTTC. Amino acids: CSVGQVATF.

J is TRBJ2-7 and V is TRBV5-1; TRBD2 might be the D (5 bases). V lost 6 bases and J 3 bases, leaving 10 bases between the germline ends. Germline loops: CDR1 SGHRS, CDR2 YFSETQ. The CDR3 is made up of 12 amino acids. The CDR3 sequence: CASTDTSYEQYF. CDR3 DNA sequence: TGCGCCAGCACTGACACTAGCTACGAGCAGTACTTC.

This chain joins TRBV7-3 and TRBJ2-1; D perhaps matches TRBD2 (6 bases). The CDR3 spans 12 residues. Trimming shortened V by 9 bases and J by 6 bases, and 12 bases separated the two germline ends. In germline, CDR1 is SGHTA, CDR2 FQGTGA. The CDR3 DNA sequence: TGTGCCAGTTCCATGGGGGGCAATGAGCAGTTCTTC. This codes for CASSMGGNEQFF.

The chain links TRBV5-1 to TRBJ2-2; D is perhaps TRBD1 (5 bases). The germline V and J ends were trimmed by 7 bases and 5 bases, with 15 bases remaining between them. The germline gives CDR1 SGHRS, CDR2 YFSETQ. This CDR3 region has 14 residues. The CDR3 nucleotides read TGCGCCAGCCAGGGCGTCAGTGCGACCGGGGAGCTGTTTTTT. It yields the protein CASQGVSATGELFF.

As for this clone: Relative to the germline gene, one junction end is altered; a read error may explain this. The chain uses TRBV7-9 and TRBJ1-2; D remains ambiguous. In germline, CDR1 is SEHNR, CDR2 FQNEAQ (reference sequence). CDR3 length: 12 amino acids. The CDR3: CSSTTQRDGYTF. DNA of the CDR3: TGTTCCAGCACCACCCAACGGGATGGCTACACCTTC.

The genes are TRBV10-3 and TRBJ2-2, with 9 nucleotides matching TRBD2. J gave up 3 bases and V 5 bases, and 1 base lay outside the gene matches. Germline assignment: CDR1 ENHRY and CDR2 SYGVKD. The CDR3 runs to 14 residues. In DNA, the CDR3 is TGTGCCATCAGTCAGCGGGAGGACACCGGGGAGCTGTTTTTT. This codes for CAISQREDTGELFF.

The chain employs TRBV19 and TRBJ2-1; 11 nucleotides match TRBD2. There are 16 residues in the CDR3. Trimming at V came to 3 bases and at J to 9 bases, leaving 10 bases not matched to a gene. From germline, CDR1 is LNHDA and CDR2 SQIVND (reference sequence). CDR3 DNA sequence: TGTGCCAGTAGTATCGGAACTAGCGGGAGTCTTGGTGAGCAGTTCTTC. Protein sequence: CASSIGTSGSLGEQFF.

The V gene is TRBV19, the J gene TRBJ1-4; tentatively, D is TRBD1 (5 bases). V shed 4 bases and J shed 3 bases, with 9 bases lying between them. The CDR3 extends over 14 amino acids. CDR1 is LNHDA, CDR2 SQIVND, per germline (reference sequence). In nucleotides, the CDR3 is TGTGCCAGTAGTACAGGGTCGGCTAATGAAAAACTGTTTTTT. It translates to CASSTGSANEKLFF.

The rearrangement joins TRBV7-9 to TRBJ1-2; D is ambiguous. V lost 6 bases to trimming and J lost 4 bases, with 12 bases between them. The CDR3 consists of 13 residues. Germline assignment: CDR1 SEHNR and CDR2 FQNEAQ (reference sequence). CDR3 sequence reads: CASRPDGGYGYTF. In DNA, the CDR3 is TGTGCCAGCAGACCGGATGGAGGCTATGGCTACACCTTC. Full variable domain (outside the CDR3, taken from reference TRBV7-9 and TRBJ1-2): DTGVSQNPRHKITKRGQNVTFRCDPISEHNRLYWYRQTLGQGPEFLTYFQNEAQLEKSRLLSDRFSAERPKGSFSTLEIQRTEQGDSAMYLCASRPDGGYGYTFGSGTRLTVV.